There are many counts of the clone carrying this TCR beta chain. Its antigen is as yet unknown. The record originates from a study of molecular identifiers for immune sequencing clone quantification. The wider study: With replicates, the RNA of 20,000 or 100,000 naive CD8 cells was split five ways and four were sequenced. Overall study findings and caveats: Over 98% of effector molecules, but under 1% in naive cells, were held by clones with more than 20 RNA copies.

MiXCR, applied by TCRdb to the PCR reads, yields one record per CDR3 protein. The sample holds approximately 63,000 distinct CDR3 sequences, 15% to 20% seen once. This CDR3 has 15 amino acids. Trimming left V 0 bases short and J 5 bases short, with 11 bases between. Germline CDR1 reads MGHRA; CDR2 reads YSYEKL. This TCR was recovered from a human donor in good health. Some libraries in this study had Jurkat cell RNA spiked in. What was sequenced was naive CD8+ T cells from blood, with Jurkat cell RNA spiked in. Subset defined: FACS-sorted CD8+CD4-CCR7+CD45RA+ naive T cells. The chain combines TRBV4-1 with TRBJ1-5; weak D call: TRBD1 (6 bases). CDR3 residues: CASSQEQGIYQPQHF. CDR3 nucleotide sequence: TGCGCCAGCAGCCAAGAACAGGGTATATATCAGCCCCAGCATTTT.